This T cell receptor beta chain derives from a study of T-cell reconstitution after alpha-beta-depleted transplantation in children. A remark on this clonotype: This may come from a read error, since a much larger clone is one base off.

V was trimmed by 7 bases and J by 0 bases, leaving 11 bases between them. The CDR3 totals 14 residues. CDR1 is SGHTS, CDR2 YDEGEE, per germline. The TCRbeta library was prepared with unique molecular identifiers. One entry per CDR3 protein, called by TCRdb with MiXCR from the PCR reads. The table includes over 200,000 distinct CDR3 sequences, 11% detected once. The chain recombines TRBV5-8 with TRBJ2-1; unclear D gene. This TCR derives from a child under two years old with acute myeloid leukemia, due to receive a stem cell transplant. The specimen was PBMCs, collected before TCRalphabeta/CD19-depleted stem cell transplant. The CDR3, as DNA: TGTGCCAGCGGCCCTGCGCCCTCCTACAATGAGCAGTTCTTC. It yields the protein CASGPAPSYNEQFF.